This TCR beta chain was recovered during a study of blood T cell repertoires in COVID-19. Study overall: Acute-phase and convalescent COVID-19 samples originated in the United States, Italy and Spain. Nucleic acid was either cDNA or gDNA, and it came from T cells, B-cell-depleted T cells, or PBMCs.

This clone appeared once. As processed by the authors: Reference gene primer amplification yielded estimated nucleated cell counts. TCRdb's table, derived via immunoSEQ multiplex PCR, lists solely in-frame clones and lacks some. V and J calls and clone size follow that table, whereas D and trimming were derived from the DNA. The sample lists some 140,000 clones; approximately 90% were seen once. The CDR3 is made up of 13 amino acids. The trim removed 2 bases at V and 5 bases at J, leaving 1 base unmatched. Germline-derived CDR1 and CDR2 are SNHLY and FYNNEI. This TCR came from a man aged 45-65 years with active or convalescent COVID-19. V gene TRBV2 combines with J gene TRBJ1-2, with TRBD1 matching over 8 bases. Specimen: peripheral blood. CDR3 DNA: TGTGCCAGCAGTGAAAACAGGGGGTATGGCTACACCTTC. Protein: CASSENRGYGYTF.